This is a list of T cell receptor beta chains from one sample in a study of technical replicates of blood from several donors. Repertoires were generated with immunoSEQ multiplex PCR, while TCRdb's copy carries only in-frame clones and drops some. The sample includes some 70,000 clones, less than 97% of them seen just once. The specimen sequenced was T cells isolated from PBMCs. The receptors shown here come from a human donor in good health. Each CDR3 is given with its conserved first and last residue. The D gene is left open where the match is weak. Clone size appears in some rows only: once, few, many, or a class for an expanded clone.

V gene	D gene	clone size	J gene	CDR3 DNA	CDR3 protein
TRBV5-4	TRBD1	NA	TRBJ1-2	TGTGCCAGCAGCTTGTCACAGGGGGCGCATGGCTACACCTTC	CASSLSQGAHGYTF
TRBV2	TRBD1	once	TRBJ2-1	TGTGCCAGCACCATGGGACAGGGCGCTAACAATGAGCAGTTCTTC	CASTMGQGANNEQFF
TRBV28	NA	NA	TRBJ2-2	TGTGCCAGCAGATTCACCAGGGGGGCCGGGGAGCTGTTTTTT	CASRFTRGAGELFF
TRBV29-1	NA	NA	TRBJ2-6	TGCAGCGCCCAGGAGGGGAGCTGGCTCTCTGGGGCCAACGTCCTGACTTTC	CSAQEGSWLSGANVLTF
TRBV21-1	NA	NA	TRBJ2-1	TGTGCCAGCACCCCTCATGGGGAGAGTGACTCCTACAATGAGCAGTTCTTC	CASTPHGESDSYNEQFF
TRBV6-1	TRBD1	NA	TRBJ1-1	TGTGCCAGCTTGACAGGGGCGAACACTGAAGCTTTCTTT	CASLTGANTEAFF
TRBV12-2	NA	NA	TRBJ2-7	TGTGCAAGTCGCTTATCTCGCGGGACGACTATCTACGAGCAGTACTTC	CASRLSRGTTIYEQYF
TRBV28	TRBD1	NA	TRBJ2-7	TGTGCCAGCAGTCCGACAGGGGGCTTCAACGAGCAGTACTTC	CASSPTGGFNEQYF
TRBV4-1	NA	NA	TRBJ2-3	TGCGCCAGCAGCCAAGCGGGCAGGGAGGGCACAGATACGCAGTATTTT	CASSQAGREGTDTQYF
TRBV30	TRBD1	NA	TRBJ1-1	TGTGCTTACGGACAGGGGGCGATGAGCACTGAAGCTTTCTTT	CAYGQGAMSTEAFF
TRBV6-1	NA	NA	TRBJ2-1	TGTGCCAGCAGTGAAGGGGACTTCTACAATGAGCAGTTCTTC	CASSEGDFYNEQFF
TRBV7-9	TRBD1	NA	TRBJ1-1	TGTGCCAGCAGTGAGCGGACAGGGGTTGAAGCTTTCTTT	CASSERTGVEAFF
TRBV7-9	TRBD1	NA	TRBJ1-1	TGTGCCAGCAGCTGGACGGGGACAGGGGACACTGAAGCTTTCTTT	CASSWTGTGDTEAFF
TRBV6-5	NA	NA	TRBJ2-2	TGTGCCAGCAGACCGACAGACTGGCCCGGGGAGCTGTTTTTT	CASRPTDWPGELFF